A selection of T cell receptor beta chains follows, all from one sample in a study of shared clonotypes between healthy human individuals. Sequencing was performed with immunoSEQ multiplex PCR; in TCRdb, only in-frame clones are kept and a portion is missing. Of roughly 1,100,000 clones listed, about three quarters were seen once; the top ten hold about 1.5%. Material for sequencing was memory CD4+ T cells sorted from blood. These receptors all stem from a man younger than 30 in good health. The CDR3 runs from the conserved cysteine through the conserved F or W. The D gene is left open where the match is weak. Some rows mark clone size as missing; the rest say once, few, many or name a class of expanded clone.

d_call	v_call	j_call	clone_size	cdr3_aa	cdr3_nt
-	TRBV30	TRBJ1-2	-	CAWSVQGGNYGYTF	TGTGCCTGGAGTGTACAGGGAGGTAACTATGGCTACACCTTC
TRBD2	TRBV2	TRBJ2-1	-	CASSPGWGSGSYDEQFF	TGTGCCAGCAGCCCCGGGTGGGGGAGCGGGAGTTATGATGAGCAGTTCTTC
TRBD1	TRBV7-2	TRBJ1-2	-	CASSQDGTGYGYTF	TGCGCCAGCAGCCAAGACGGGACAGGCTATGGCTACACCTTC
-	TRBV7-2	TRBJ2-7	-	CASRSGHYEQYF	TGTGCCAGCAGATCCGGACACTACGAGCAGTACTTC
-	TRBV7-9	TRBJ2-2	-	CASSSPPGGANTGELFF	TGTGCCAGCAGCTCGCCTCCCGGGGGTGCGAACACCGGGGAGCTGTTTTTT
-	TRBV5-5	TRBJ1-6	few	CASSFGGSPYNSPLHF	TGTGCCAGCAGCTTTGGGGGGTCCCCTTATAATTCACCCCTCCACTTT
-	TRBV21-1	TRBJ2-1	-	CASSKDTGYNEQFF	TGTGCCAGCAGCAAAGATACAGGTTACAATGAGCAGTTCTTC
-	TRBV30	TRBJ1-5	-	CAWSRFSNQPQHF	TGTGCCTGGAGTAGGTTTAGCAATCAGCCCCAGCATTTT
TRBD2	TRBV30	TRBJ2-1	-	CAWRPGTSDPSSYNEQFF	TGTGCCTGGCGACCCGGGACTAGCGACCCAAGCTCCTACAATGAGCAGTTCTTC
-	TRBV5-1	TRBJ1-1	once	CASSLASGSNTEAFF	TGCGCCAGCAGCTTGGCCTCAGGATCGAACACTGAAGCTTTCTTT
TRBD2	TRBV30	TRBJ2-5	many	CAWSKEGGETQYF	TGTGCCTGGAGTAAGGAGGGAGGGGAGACCCAGTACTTC
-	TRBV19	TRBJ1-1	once	CASSIGWQRMNTEAFF	TGTGCCAGTAGTATAGGCTGGCAGAGAATGAACACTGAAGCTTTCTTT
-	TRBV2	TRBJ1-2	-	CASSPTGLQGSYGYTF	TGTGCCAGCAGCCCCACGGGGCTGCAGGGATCATATGGCTACACCTTC
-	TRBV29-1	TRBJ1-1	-	CSVARGNWQNTEAFF	TGCAGCGTTGCCAGAGGAAACTGGCAGAACACTGAAGCTTTCTTT
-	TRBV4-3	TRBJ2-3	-	CASSQGSAPLGDTQYF	TGCGCCAGCAGCCAAGGGTCGGCCCCTCTGGGAGATACGCAGTATTTT
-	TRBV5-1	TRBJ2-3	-	CASRWGSTDTQYF	TGCGCCAGCAGGTGGGGGAGCACAGATACGCAGTATTTT
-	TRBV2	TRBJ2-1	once	CASSARGGRGNEQFF	TGTGCCAGCAGTGCCCGCGGGGGCCGAGGAAATGAGCAGTTCTTC
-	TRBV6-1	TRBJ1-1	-	CASSPLESTEAFF	TGTGCCAGCAGCCCCCTTGAGAGCACTGAAGCTTTCTTT
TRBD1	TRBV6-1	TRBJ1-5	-	CASSEEGAASNQPQHF	TGTGCCAGCAGTGAGGAGGGGGCGGCGAGCAATCAGCCCCAGCATTTT
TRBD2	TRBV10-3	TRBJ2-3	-	CAISLAGGADTQYF	TGTGCCATCAGCCTAGCGGGGGGAGCTGATACGCAGTATTTT
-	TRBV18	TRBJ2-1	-	CASSLFRDWMYNEQFF	TGTGCCAGCTCCCTCTTCCGGGACTGGATGTACAATGAGCAGTTCTTC
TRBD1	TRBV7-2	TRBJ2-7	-	CASGKDRGREQYF	TGTGCCAGCGGAAAAGACAGGGGGAGGGAGCAGTACTTC
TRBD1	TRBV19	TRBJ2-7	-	CASSIGGGQSYEQYF	TGTGCCAGTAGTATAGGTGGGGGACAGTCCTACGAGCAGTACTTC
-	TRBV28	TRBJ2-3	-	CASSFRSWVRTDTQYF	TGTGCCAGCAGTTTCAGGTCGTGGGTTCGCACAGATACGCAGTATTTT
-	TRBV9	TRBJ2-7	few	CASSVVRYEQYF	TGTGCCAGCAGCGTAGTTCGGTACGAGCAGTACTTC
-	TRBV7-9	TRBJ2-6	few	CASSLARGSGANVLTF	TGTGCCAGCAGCTTAGCACGGGGCTCTGGGGCCAACGTCCTGACTTTC
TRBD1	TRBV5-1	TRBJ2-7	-	CASSLWTGEGEQYF	TGCGCCAGCAGCTTGTGGACAGGGGAAGGCGAGCAGTACTTC
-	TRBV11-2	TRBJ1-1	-	CASSSQQGRTEAFF	TGTGCCAGCAGTTCGCAACAGGGAAGGACTGAAGCTTTCTTT
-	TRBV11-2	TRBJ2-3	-	CASSSRPSTDTQYF	TGTGCCAGCAGCTCCCGACCGAGCACAGATACGCAGTATTTT
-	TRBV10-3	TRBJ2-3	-	CASAPAGASTDTQYF	TGTGCCTCGGCACCCGCGGGTGCTAGCACAGATACGCAGTATTTT
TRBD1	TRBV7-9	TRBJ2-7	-	CASSLTSRGEQYF	TGTGCCAGCAGCTTAACCTCCAGGGGGGAGCAGTACTTC
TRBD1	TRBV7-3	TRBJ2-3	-	CASSTLGQASTDTQYF	TGTGCCAGCAGCACACTAGGACAGGCTAGCACAGATACGCAGTATTTT
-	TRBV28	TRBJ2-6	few	CASSPPGSSGANVLTF	TGTGCCAGCAGTCCCCCCGGGAGCTCTGGGGCCAACGTCCTGACTTTC
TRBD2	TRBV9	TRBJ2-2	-	CASSTRLAGVRSGELFF	TGTGCCAGCAGCACACGACTAGCGGGAGTCAGATCCGGGGAGCTGTTTTTT
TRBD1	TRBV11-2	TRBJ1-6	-	CASSITGGDSPLHF	TGTGCCAGCAGTATCACAGGGGGAGATTCACCCCTCCACTTT
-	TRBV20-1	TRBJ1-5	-	CSAQGNQPQHF	TGCAGTGCCCAGGGCAATCAGCCCCAGCATTTT
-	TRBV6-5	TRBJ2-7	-	CASGVRFYEQYF	TGTGCCAGCGGGGTCAGATTCTACGAGCAGTACTTC
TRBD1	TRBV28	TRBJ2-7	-	CASSSGQQYEQYF	TGTGCCAGCAGTTCGGGACAGCAATACGAGCAGTACTTC
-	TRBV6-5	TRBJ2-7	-	CASITGTYEQYF	TGTGCCAGCATTACAGGGACCTACGAGCAGTACTTC
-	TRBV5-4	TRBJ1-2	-	CASSLGADYGYTF	TGTGCCAGCAGCTTGGGGGCAGACTATGGCTACACCTTC
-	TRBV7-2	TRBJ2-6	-	CASSLKYGTSGANVLTF	TGTGCCAGCAGCTTGAAGTACGGAACCTCTGGGGCCAACGTCCTGACTTTC
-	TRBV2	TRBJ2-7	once	CASVKTYEQYF	TGTGCCAGCGTTAAAACCTACGAGCAGTACTTC
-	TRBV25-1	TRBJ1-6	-	CASSPPRLVSSPLHF	TGTGCCAGCAGTCCGCCTCGACTTGTTAGTTCACCCCTCCACTTT
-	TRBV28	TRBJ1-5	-	CASTWGEFQPQHF	TGTGCCAGCACCTGGGGGGAGTTTCAGCCCCAGCATTTT
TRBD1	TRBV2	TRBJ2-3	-	CASSRTGPETDTQYF	TGTGCCAGCAGCCGGACAGGTCCGGAAACAGATACGCAGTATTTT
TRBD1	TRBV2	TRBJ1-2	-	CASKGQETYGYTF	TGTGCCAGCAAGGGACAGGAGACCTATGGCTACACCTTC
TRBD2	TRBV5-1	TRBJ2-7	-	CASSQGLASREQYF	TGCGCCAGCAGCCAAGGACTAGCGTCGCGCGAGCAGTACTTC
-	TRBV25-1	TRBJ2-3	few	CASSGTFTSTDTQYF	TGTGCCAGCAGTGGGACTTTCACTAGCACAGATACGCAGTATTTT
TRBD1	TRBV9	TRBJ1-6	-	CASSVFGTANSPLHF	TGTGCCAGCAGCGTATTCGGGACAGCCAATTCACCCCTCCACTTT
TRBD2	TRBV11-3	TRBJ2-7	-	CASSQGAGGPYEQYF	TGTGCCAGCAGCCAAGGGGCGGGAGGCCCCTACGAGCAGTACTTC
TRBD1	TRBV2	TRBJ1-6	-	CASTTGGVSPLHF	TGTGCCAGCACGACAGGGGGCGTTTCACCCCTCCACTTT
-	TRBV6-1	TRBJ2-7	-	CASSEALLLQVLGPSYEQYF	TGTGCCAGCAGTGAAGCGCTTCTTTTACAGGTTCTGGGACCGAGCTACGAGCAGTACTTC
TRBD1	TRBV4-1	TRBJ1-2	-	CASSQIDRDGYTF	TGCGCCAGCAGCCAGATAGACAGGGATGGCTACACCTTC
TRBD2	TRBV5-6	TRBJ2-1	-	CASSPGLAGGPSSTNEQFF	TGTGCCAGCAGCCCGGGACTAGCGGGAGGGCCCTCAAGTACGAATGAGCAGTTCTTC
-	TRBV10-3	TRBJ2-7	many	CAISADSYYEQYF	TGTGCCATCAGTGCAGATTCGTACTACGAGCAGTACTTC
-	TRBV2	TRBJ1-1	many	CASSTGLTEAFF	TGTGCCAGCAGTACAGGGTTAACTGAAGCTTTCTTT
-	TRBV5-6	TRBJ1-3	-	CASSLIEGGNTIYF	TGTGCCAGCAGCTTAATCGAGGGGGGAAACACCATATATTTT
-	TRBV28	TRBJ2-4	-	CASSGDPKNIQYF	TGTGCCAGCAGTGGGGATCCCAAAAACATTCAGTACTTC